This TCR beta chain was observed in a study of T cells in Graves' hyperthyroidism and ophthalmopathy. From RNA transcripts, TCR beta CDR3 regions were amplified. The HTBI primer set served for first-round RT-PCR of the TCR CDR3. TCRdb analysed the multiplex PCR reads with MiXCR anew, one entry per CDR3 protein. The sample contains hundreds of thousands of distinct CDR3 sequences, roughly 14% of which appear only once. Trimming shortened V by 4 bases and J by 5 bases, and 14 bases separated the two germline ends. The CDR3 is 15 residues long. General study findings and limits: Peripheral blood also featured most of the thyroid clonotypes expanded above 0.001.

This clonotype was observed a handful of times. Its antigen is not identified. The sequence came from a man aged 18 to 29 with Graves' ophthalmopathy. This chain links TRBV12-3 or TRBV12-4 with TRBJ2-2; maybe TRBD1 (6 bases). The sequencing sample was made of blood. The CDR3 here is CASSYLRGGTGELFF. The CDR3 DNA is TGTGCCAGCAGTTATCTCAGGGGTGGGACCGGGGAGCTGTTTTTT.